This TCR beta chain was profiled in a study of cytomegalovirus exposure and HLA in healthy donors (dated by TCRdb to about 2017). Broadly, across the study: An earlier analysis of 587 of the donors reported approximately 260 Gb of sequence data and 117 million unique TCR beta sequences obtained from about 170 million T cells. Roughly 5 DR-DQ haplotypes were handled as single units for association and clustering, since linkage in the cohort was strong. Every repertoire in the discovery cohort had been generated on one and the same sequencing platform. Rather than drawing on any new phenotypic data, the later analysis identified candidate immune exposures from TCR beta sequences and the way those sequences occurred across donors. A later genetic analysis used genome-wide SNP genotypes for about 60% of the roughly 700 donors, treating that subset as a discovery cohort. Donor age, sex, ethnicity and CMV serostatus were compiled together with the repertoire data. HLA typing included class I and class II loci at four-digit resolution. Besides the first cohort of roughly 640 subjects, a separate validation cohort made up of roughly 120 different subjects was used. An early release covering around 630 HLA-typed donors comprised about 290 gigabases of sequencing data and tens of millions of unique TCR sequences. In an earlier analysis of 587 of the donors, high-throughput TCR beta sequencing was used to judge whether each TCR beta V gene segment behaved as functional or pseudogenic. The T cell repertoires of several hundred subjects were profiled by immunosequencing and related to cytomegalovirus serostatus. A later analysis re-analyzed previously published TCR beta repertoires from several hundred donors and added high-resolution HLA genotyping to study TCR occurrence patterns. Of the 398 genotyped donors, around 81% fell in the genetic ancestry cluster associated with self-reported Caucasian donors. Typing coverage differed by locus: A, B, C, DRB1 and DQB1 were typed in about 629-640 donors, DQA1 in 500 to 550, DPA1 in 600 to 610, and DPB1 in 472. Among about 390 genotyped donors of the cohort, an average of roughly 240,000 unique TCR beta nucleotide sequences were sequenced per donor, around 18% of them non-productive. The study was designed to test whether signatures of past pathogen exposure could be identified by cataloging public T cell receptors. To predict cytomegalovirus infection status, the study brought together high-throughput TCR immunosequencing, statistical association of individual TCRs with disease status, and machine learning.

Sequences SGHAT (CDR1) and FQNNGV (CDR2) are obtained from the germline V gene. The trim is 5 bases for V and 3 bases for J, with a gap of 9 bases between the germline ends. The cysteine opens and the phenylalanine closes a CDR3 of 13 amino acids. The CDR3 DNA has 39 bases and is translated from base 1. What the work shows at the level of the full study, not this receptor alone: In a later genetic analysis, a missense DCLRE1C variant was associated with V-gene and J-gene trimming of TCR beta chains, and the association was replicated in an independent cohort. A cluster of highly shared sequence variants was judged likely to represent a technical artifact of the sequencing pipeline. HLA typing was unavailable for some donors at each locus, so association tests used only the typed subset. Because counts were too low, roughly 17 rarely observed V segments, including chromosome 9 orphons, were left out of the earlier analysis of 587 of the donors. According to the authors, the approach could potentially be generalized to other disease states and immunological phenotypes. When HLA alleles, especially DR and DQ, strongly co-occurred, TCR associations were difficult to assign to individual alleles. In vitro tests confirmed that three of the cytomegalovirus-associated TCR beta chains recognize cytomegalovirus antigens. A further reported finding was that TCR beta sequences accurately predicted the HLA-A and HLA-B alleles for most subjects in the first cohort. Linkage disequilibrium might explain the correlated functional status among segregating V segments, but an unknown experimental factor could not be excluded. The cohort was sequenced for TCR beta chains only, and without alpha or paired-chain data the features that could be detected were limited. In an earlier analysis of about 550 of the donors, most TCR beta V segments were observed in productive rearrangements about 87% or about 30% of the time, broadly matching IMGT annotations. Roughly uniform sequencing depth across donors was assumed in presence/absence analyses, although this assumption may not hold. In a later analysis, around 17,000 TCR beta sequences were associated with specific HLA alleles at a false discovery rate of 0.05. A later analysis found that TCR association rates varied across HLA loci, with DRB1 alleles showing the most associated TCRs and HLA-C alleles the fewest. For the cohort, immune exposure information was limited to CMV serostatus. In a later analysis, most CMV-associated TCR beta chains were found to appear HLA-restricted, with HLA associations seemingly driven largely by CMV exposure. The classifier was reported to diagnose cytomegalovirus status with high specificity and sensitivity in both the original and validation cohorts. In a later genetic analysis, fewer N-insertions in productive TCRs were reported among donors in an Asian-associated ancestry cluster than the approximately 710-donor mean. A later analysis found that HLA-associated TCR beta chains were more clonally expanded and had lower generation probabilities than equally common non-associated chains. A total of 150 to 200 TCR beta chains were listed by the study as associated with cytomegalovirus. Most TCR sequences were seen in very few donors, while some public TCRs were found in many individuals. According to a later analysis, parvovirus B19, influenza, CMV and Epstein-Barr virus appeared linked to several top co-occurrence clusters. Some IMGT-functional V segments, including TRBV6-2 and TRBV6-3, could not be told apart with the 87-base-pair reads, so those segments were excluded.

The library was obtained by the immunoSEQ multiplex PCR assay. For the multiplex PCR, a mixture combining 60 forward primers for TCR Vbeta segments and 13 reverse primers for TCR Jbeta segments was used. The CDR3 region of rearranged TCR beta genes was amplified from genomic DNA by a multiplex PCR assay. On the Illumina HiSeq System, the amplified TCR beta libraries were sequenced as 87-base-pair reads. Concerning the study's data processing: Across the roughly 640 repertoires, a later analysis counted about 81 million unique TCR beta chains, some 11 million of which were shared by at least two donors. To remove PCR and sequencing errors, raw reads were error-corrected and collapsed into unique sequences using a nearest-neighbor algorithm that merged closely related sequences. CDR3 sequences were aligned to IMGT reference sequences to assign V, D and J gene segments. For a sequence to be retained, a match of at least six nucleotides to both a V gene segment and a J gene segment was required. A rearrangement was called productive if the CDR3 had no stop codons and remained in frame with V and J, and every other rearrangement was called non-productive. Following IMGT convention, CDR3 was defined as the stretch from the second conserved V-encoded cysteine to the conserved J-encoded phenylalanine. Sequences without an unambiguous match to a single V gene segment were excluded from the earlier analysis of almost 600 of the donors. In an earlier analysis of approximately 500 of the donors, a V segment was called functional when productive rearrangements were above 56.7%, and segregating when the standard deviation between donors exceeded 5%. A statistical classification framework was built for diagnosing cytomegalovirus status from the catalog of TCR beta chain sequences. A later analysis assigned V and J genes by comparing TCR nucleotide sequences with IMGT/GENE-DB human TR gene sequences. In a later analysis, CDR3 sequences and most-parsimonious VDJ recombination scenarios were assigned using the TCRdist pipeline. In a later analysis, each TCR beta chain was defined by its CDR3 amino acid sequence together with its V-gene family, and reads lacking a unique V-gene family were excluded. A later analysis removed 592 highly shared, low-generation-probability nucleotide sequences to deal with suspected cross-contamination and a sequencing artifact. A later analysis calculated a clonal expansion index for each public chain from normalized within-repertoire ranks of inferred template counts. A later analysis computed generation probabilities with a VDJ recombination model fitted to out-of-frame rearrangements, and checked the results against IGoR. In a later analysis, hypergeometric tests were used to score TCR-TCR, TCR-HLA and TCR-CMV co-occurrence, with a repertoire-size bias correction applied to TCR pairs. In a later analysis, false discovery rates were estimated by permuting HLA or CMV assignments 20 times. A later analysis grouped co-occurring TCRs with DBSCAN, adding TCRdist sequence similarity when clustering within HLA-allele-positive subsets. Co-occurrence clustering excluded repertoires with fewer than 30,000 or more than 120,000 public chains, plus five with anomalous nucleotide sharing. Sourced from immuneACCESS, this table was stored by TCRdb with only in-frame sequences that have V and J called. A share of the clones is absent; for the studies checked, an unresolved V gene accounts for under half, and the remainder has no known explanation. That table is the source of V, J and clone size, and D and trimming were worked out from the DNA. Present in this sample are about 270,000 clones, 65% to 85% of which were seen just once. Approximately 2.1% of the sample comes from the top ten.

The cohort consisted of 670 or so healthy bone marrow donors. All cohort members were sampled while nominally healthy, although unrecorded immune exposures were likely present. The donor was CMV seronegative and was included in the group of 352 seronegative cohort members. Every donor gave a peripheral blood sample, and the peripheral blood mononuclear cells from that sample were used for TCR beta sequencing. Genomic DNA was extracted from the blood cell samples with the Qiagen DNeasy Blood Extraction Kit. Points on this clone: This clone's antigen is unknown. The sample holds no much larger clone one base away, and base qualities are not on file.

This clonotype was sampled from a female donor in good health and CMV-seronegative. The sequence is built from TRBV11-2 and TRBJ2-3; TRBD2 is perhaps the D gene, given 5 matching bases. What was sequenced was PBMCs. In nucleotide form, the sequence is TGTGCCAGCAGCCTGTGGAGGACAGATACGCAGTATTTT. Translated, it reads CASSLWRTDTQYF.